Below, 15 T cell receptor beta chains from the same sample are listed, as sequenced in a study of T-cell reconstitution after alpha-beta-depleted transplantation in children. Unique molecular identifiers were used in preparing the TCRbeta library. In TCRdb, the PCR reads were re-called with MiXCR into one record per CDR3 protein. The sample records more than 400,000 distinct CDR3 sequences, 43% being singletons. The material was PBMCs, obtained before TCRalphabeta/CD19-depleted stem cell transplant. These receptors were taken from a girl aged 2 to 9 with aplastic anemia, due to receive a stem cell transplant.

The CDR3 here is CSATARLAASTDTQYF. In DNA, the CDR3 is TGCAGTGCTACCGCCCGACTAGCGGCTAGCACAGATACGCAGTATTTT. The chain recombines TRBV20-1 with TRBJ2-3; 9 nucleotides align to TRBD2. This CDR3 region has 16 residues. V lost 4 bases to trimming and J lost 0 bases; unmatched junction nucleotides: 8. CDR1 is DFQATT, CDR2 SNEGSKA, per germline (reference sequence).

This clonotype was observed at least ten times. The J gene is TRBJ2-3, the V gene TRBV12-3 or TRBV12-4; 7 bases map to TRBD2. The CDR3 is 13 amino acids. V lost 11 bases and J lost 4; bases outside the gene matches: 9. The CDR3 nucleotides are TGTGCCGTGGGGGGGGGAGTAGCAGATACGCAGTATTTT. It translates to CAVGGGVADTQYF.

This clonotype has a count of ten or more. This chain uses TRBV4-3 with TRBJ2-1; 11 positions match TRBD2. Trimming cost V 5 bases and J 6 bases; bases outside gene matches: 15. The CDR3 is 18 residues long. CDR1 is LGHNA and CDR2 is YSLEER in the germline V gene. The CDR3: CASSGGRGTSGPGNEQFF. As DNA, the CDR3 is TGCGCCAGCAGCGGAGGGAGAGGGACTAGCGGCCCGGGCAATGAGCAGTTCTTC.

This clonotype was found many times. This chain links TRBV5-6 with TRBJ2-3; D is perhaps TRBD1 (6 bases). Germline assignment: CDR1 SGHDT and CDR2 YYEEEE. The germline V and J ends were trimmed by 3 bases and 2 bases, with 28 bases remaining between them. CDR3 length: 20 residues. CDR3 nucleotides: TGTGCCAGCAGCTATAGGACCGGTGAGTGGACAGCCTACTCCACAGATACGCAGTATTTT. It codes for CASSYRTGEWTAYSTDTQYF.

This chain joins TRBV20-1 and TRBJ2-5; the D call may be TRBD1 or TRBD2 (5 bases each). Per germline, CDR1 DFQATT and CDR2 SNEGSKA (reference sequence). CDR3 length: 11 amino acids. CDR3 region: CKPGPGETQYF. The CDR3 DNA sequence: TGCAAGCCGGGGCCTGGAGAGACCCAGTACTTC.

The genes are TRBV29-1 and TRBJ2-5; 12 nucleotides line up with TRBD2. CDR1 is SQVTM and CDR2 is ANQGSEA in the germline V gene. The CDR3 length is 15 residues. V gave up 6 bases and J gave up 1 base; unmatched junction bases: 6. The CDR3 sequence: CSVPTTSGGQETQYF. CDR3 nucleotide sequence: TGCAGCGTCCCTACGACTAGCGGGGGCCAAGAGACCCAGTACTTC.

This clonotype was picked up a small number of times. This chain connects TRBV4-2 to TRBJ1-2; weak D call: TRBD1 (5 bases). V gave up 1 base and J gave up 9 bases, with 18 bases separating them. CDR3 length equals 15 residues. Germline V lookup: CDR1 LGHNA, CDR2 YNFKEQ. DNA of the CDR3: TGTGCCAGCAGCCAAGCATCACAAGGGGCGAGGAGCTACACCTTC. Translated, it gives CASSQASQGARSYTF.

This chain joins TRBV24-1 and TRBJ2-2, with D perhaps TRBD1 (5 bases). Germline V gives CDR1 KGHDR, CDR2 SFDVKD. Deletions cut 5 bases from V and 1 base from J, with 7 bases between. The CDR3 has 14 residues. Written as DNA, the CDR3 is TGTGCCACCAGTGGCAGGGAGAACACCGGGGAGCTGTTTTTT. As protein: CATSGRENTGELFF.

This clonotype was detected a few times. The chain carries TRBV12-3 or TRBV12-4 and TRBJ2-1; D gene uncertain. V lost 4 bases and J 2 bases, leaving 9 bases between the germline ends. The CDR3 covers 14 residues. The CDR3 nucleotides read TGTGCCAGCAGTTCGGACCAGCCCTACAATGAGCAGTTCTTC. Translated, it gives CASSSDQPYNEQFF.

The V call is TRBV20-1, the J call TRBJ2-3; possibly TRBD1 for D (5 bases). The CDR3 is 13 residues long. The ends were cut back, 5 bases at V and 4 bases at J, with 13 bases in the middle. Germline CDR1 and CDR2: DFQATT and SNEGSKA (reference sequence). The CDR3 loop reads CSADELGPDTQYF. CDR3 nucleotides: TGCAGTGCTGACGAACTGGGGCCAGATACGCAGTATTTT.

This clonotype was recorded many times. V is TRBV20-1 and J is TRBJ2-5; D remains ambiguous. The CDR3 is 12 residues long. Trimming stripped 6 bases from V and 1 base from J, with 9 bases between. Germline V gene sequence: CDR1 DFQATT, CDR2 SNEGSKA (reference sequence). The CDR3 DNA reads as TGCAGTGCCCCCCAAACCCAAGAGACCCAGTACTTC. Translating it yields CSAPQTQETQYF.

A few counts support this clonotype. The chain employs TRBV9 and TRBJ2-7, with 8 bases that match TRBD2. Germline CDR1 SGDLS, CDR2 YYNGEE. CDR3 length: 14 residues. V dropped 4 bases and J dropped 3; count of bases not matched to a gene: 6. The CDR3 protein is CASSPSGLLYEQYF. CDR3 bases: TGTGCCAGCAGCCCTAGCGGGTTACTCTACGAGCAGTACTTC. Filled out from reference TRBV9 and TRBJ2-7, the complete variable domain reads DSGVTQTPKHLITATGQRVTLRCSPRSGDLSVYWYQQSLDQGLQFLIQYYNGEERAKGNILERFSAQQFPDLHSELNLSSLELGDSALYFCASSPSGLLYEQYFGPGTRLTVT.

This clonotype was counted a few times. The rearrangement joins TRBV18 to TRBJ1-4, with D uncertain. V was trimmed by 3 bases and J by 3 bases, leaving 5 bases between them. Germline V lookup: CDR1 KGHSH, CDR2 LQKENI. The CDR3 is 13 amino acids. Here the CDR3 reads CASSPGPNEKLFF. CDR3 nucleotides: TGTGCCAGCTCACCCGGCCCTAATGAAAAACTGTTTTTT.

This clonotype has a handful of counts. The rearrangement uses TRBV20-1 and TRBJ1-1; D unresolved. The CDR3 sequence is 16 residues long. Germline V gives CDR1 DFQATT, CDR2 SNEGSKA (reference sequence). Deletions cut 8 bases from V and 0 bases from J, with 22 bases between. The CDR3 nucleotides read TGCAGTTTCTTTGGTATCTATAACGCCTTGAACACTGAAGCTTTCTTT. Its protein product is CSFFGIYNALNTEAFF.

V gene TRBV28 combines with J gene TRBJ1-5, with TRBD1 matching 10 bases. The V and J ends lost 7 bases and 7 bases, in that order; junction bases with no gene match: 10. Germline V gene lookup returns CDR1 MDHEN and CDR2 SYDVKM. The CDR3 loop spans 15 amino acids. The CDR3 nucleotides read TGTGCCAGCACCGATAGGGACAGGGGAAGACAGCCCCAGCATTTT. Its protein product is CASTDRDRGRQPQHF.